Listed below are T cell receptor beta chains from one sample, sequenced in a study of blood T cell repertoires in COVID-19. The table came from immunoSEQ multiplex PCR; TCRdb's copy has only in-frame clones and leaves some out. The repertoire has almost 400,000 clones, 70% to 90% of them found once; the top ten carry about 2.1%. Sequencing used peripheral blood. Receptor source: an older woman with COVID-19, enrolled during active disease. The CDR3 runs from the conserved cysteine through the conserved F or W.

v_call: TRBV7-3; cdr3_aa: CASSKDSRNTGELFF
v_call: TRBV28; cdr3_aa: CASTRSLAGGQETQYF
v_call: TRBV19; cdr3_aa: CASSIKQDGYTF
v_call: TRBV2; cdr3_aa: CASSAAALTEAFF
v_call: TRBV2; cdr3_aa: CASSATGGTGELFF
v_call: TRBV6-5; cdr3_aa: CARLGLAGGTDTQYF
v_call: TRBV5-5; cdr3_aa: CASSLGVDRSYEQYF
v_call: TRBV9; cdr3_aa: CADRPYSLGDTQYF
v_call: TRBV19; cdr3_aa: CASRFHQGGYTF
v_call: TRBV5-1; cdr3_aa: CASTRRTGTSGSRSTDTQYF
v_call: TRBV15; cdr3_aa: CATSARGRDTEAFF
v_call: TRBV5-4; cdr3_aa: CASSFSSETQYF
v_call: TRBV28; cdr3_aa: CASSLVATEAFF
v_call: TRBV19; cdr3_aa: CASTFSPFYGYTF
v_call: TRBV7-2; cdr3_aa: CASSWDLAGGRDTQYF
v_call: TRBV7-5; cdr3_aa: CAQGVLNTEAFF
v_call: TRBV19; cdr3_aa: CASTTLYTEAFF
v_call: TRBV5-5; cdr3_aa: CASSLGGTGAGEKLFF
v_call: TRBV3-1/TRBV3-2; cdr3_aa: CASSQRGAYNEQFF
v_call: TRBV2; cdr3_aa: CASLAKRQETQYF
v_call: TRBV5-1; cdr3_aa: CASSEGQTSYNSPLHF
v_call: TRBV6-1; cdr3_aa: CASSEYMGHSGNTIYF
v_call: TRBV11-2; cdr3_aa: CASSPRQNTGELFF
v_call: TRBV3-1/TRBV3-2; cdr3_aa: CASTYRVENTEAFF
v_call: TRBV7-6; cdr3_aa: CASSLGSGNSNSPLHF
v_call: TRBV18; cdr3_aa: CASSPTDRKNSYEQYF
v_call: TRBV6-1; cdr3_aa: CASSEWPGGEKLFF
v_call: TRBV10-3; cdr3_aa: CAISEPPRGSTEAFF
v_call: TRBV5-4; cdr3_aa: CASSPRTGLQYF
v_call: TRBV4-1; cdr3_aa: CASTPRQEGIYEQYF
v_call: TRBV5-1; cdr3_aa: CASSPQGGGPYEQYF